The rows below give T cell receptor beta chains drawn from one sample of a study of T cell responses to AZD1222 COVID-19 vaccine. Measured with immunoSEQ multiplex PCR; TCRdb has only the in-frame clones, and not every one. The repertoire consists of about 140,000 clones, with 80% to 95% occurring once and the leading ten covering around 1.5%. The sequencing here drew on peripheral blood, taken on day 0 of AZD1222 vaccination. The receptors were sampled from an adult in good health. CDR3s leave out the opening cysteine and the closing phenylalanine or tryptophan.

v_call cdr3_aa
TRBV27 ASSLTGGGETQY
TRBV9 ASSVGQGIGETQY
TRBV2 ASSIWGEQY
TRBV6-1 ASSVIWLGTISGNTIY
TRBV27 ASSLLVAADTQY
TRBV5-1 ASSLYQGRETQY
TRBV7-9 ASSQHPPCF
TRBV10-1 ASSNGLAGPTDTQY
TRBV28 ASSSYGVIREKLF
TRBV6-1 ASSEATSPDTQY
TRBV28 ATQTGRVRAYNTIY
TRBV6-1 ASSEAPRSSYNSPLH
TRBV7-9 ASNPQSPEAF